A selection of T cell receptor beta chains follows, all from one sample in a study of shared clonotypes between healthy human individuals. Produced via immunoSEQ multiplex PCR; TCRdb's table is partial and in-frame only. Of over a million clones listed, 96% are singletons. The specimen was naive CD4+ T cells sorted from blood. The receptors shown here come from a man aged 25 to 45 in good health. CDR3s include the opening cysteine and the closing phenylalanine or tryptophan. D genes are given only for firm matches. Only part of the rows carry a size: once, few, many, or a class if the clone is expanded.

V gene	D gene	clone size	J gene	CDR3 protein	CDR3 DNA
TRBV18	TRBD1	NA	TRBJ2-2	CASSPRRQGWGELFF	TGTGCCAGCTCACCACGGCGACAGGGATGGGGGGAGCTGTTTTTT
TRBV5-1	NA	NA	TRBJ2-3	CASSAGANPPTDTQYF	TGCGCCAGCAGCGCAGGGGCTAACCCCCCCACAGATACGCAGTATTTT
TRBV5-6	TRBD1	NA	TRBJ2-7	CASDASGTGPYEQYF	TGTGCCAGCGACGCCTCCGGGACAGGACCCTACGAGCAGTACTTC
TRBV19	TRBD1	NA	TRBJ1-2	CASSLDRGRRGYTF	TGTGCCAGTAGTCTCGACAGGGGACGGCGAGGCTACACCTTC
TRBV29-1	NA	NA	TRBJ1-1	CSVLRLGGEAFF	TGCAGCGTTCTTCGTCTCGGCGGGGAAGCTTTCTTT
TRBV30	NA	NA	TRBJ1-5	CAWRTGTLNQPQHF	TGTGCCTGGAGAACTGGGACACTCAATCAGCCCCAGCATTTT
TRBV9	NA	NA	TRBJ1-1	CASSPQGARSEAFF	TGTGCCAGCAGCCCCCAAGGGGCGAGGTCTGAAGCTTTCTTT
TRBV19	NA	NA	TRBJ2-3	CASSPRTADTQYF	TGTGCCAGTAGTCCCCGCACGGCAGATACGCAGTATTTT
TRBV27	TRBD1	NA	TRBJ1-2	CASSSYRGLNYGYTF	TGTGCCAGCAGTTCCTACAGGGGGCTAAACTATGGCTACACCTTC
TRBV27	NA	NA	TRBJ1-4	CASSSRSATNEKLFF	TGTGCCAGCAGTTCCCGGTCTGCAACTAATGAAAAACTGTTTTTT
TRBV6-1	NA	NA	TRBJ2-1	CARLDRVEGEDEQFF	TGTGCCAGACTCGACAGGGTGGAGGGGGAGGATGAGCAGTTCTTC
TRBV5-1	NA	few	TRBJ2-2	CASSLAPAGELFF	TGCGCCAGCAGCTTGGCCCCGGCCGGGGAGCTGTTTTTT
TRBV6-5	NA	NA	TRBJ2-3	CASSYSDTDTQYF	TGTGCCAGCAGTTATTCGGACACAGATACGCAGTATTTT
TRBV5-1	TRBD2	NA	TRBJ2-3	CASSLALAGVDTQYF	TGCGCCAGCAGCTTGGCGCTAGCGGGCGTGGATACGCAGTATTTT
TRBV28	TRBD2	NA	TRBJ2-1	CASSLTSGSQFF	TGTGCCAGCAGTCTTACTAGCGGGAGCCAGTTCTTC
TRBV10-3	NA	NA	TRBJ2-6	CAISESPGATSGANVLTF	TGTGCCATCAGTGAGTCGCCAGGCGCCACCTCTGGGGCCAACGTCCTGACTTTC
TRBV7-2	TRBD2	NA	TRBJ2-7	CASSPQHGSGTYEQYF	TGTGCCAGCAGCCCTCAACACGGTAGCGGGACCTACGAGCAGTACTTC
TRBV29-1	NA	NA	TRBJ1-2	CSGGGSGYTF	TGCAGCGGAGGGGGAAGTGGCTACACCTTC
TRBV6-5	NA	NA	TRBJ2-5	CASRGGQETQYF	TGTGCCAGCAGGGGGGGCCAAGAGACCCAGTACTTC
TRBV5-1	TRBD1	NA	TRBJ2-1	CASKGQGTNNEQFF	TGCGCCAGCAAGGGACAGGGTACGAATAATGAGCAGTTCTTC
TRBV18	TRBD2	NA	TRBJ2-3	CASSWEGSTDTQYF	TGTGCCAGCTCATGGGAGGGGAGCACAGATACGCAGTATTTT
TRBV6-6	TRBD1	NA	TRBJ1-1	CASSYTGGNTEAFF	TGTGCCAGCAGTTACACAGGGGGGAACACTGAAGCTTTCTTT
TRBV10-3	TRBD2	NA	TRBJ2-3	CAISEWAGRGTDTQYF	TGTGCCATCAGTGAGTGGGCCGGGAGGGGCACAGATACGCAGTATTTT
TRBV2	NA	NA	TRBJ2-7	CASSGTPVEHEQYF	TGTGCCAGCAGTGGGACTCCGGTTGAACACGAGCAGTACTTC
TRBV19	NA	once	TRBJ1-5	CASIRADSGNQPQHF	TGTGCCAGTATAAGGGCGGACTCTGGCAATCAGCCCCAGCATTTT
TRBV28	TRBD2	NA	TRBJ2-1	CASSTGLVNEQFF	TGTGCCAGCAGTACGGGACTAGTTAATGAGCAGTTCTTC
TRBV6-5	NA	NA	TRBJ2-7	CASSYLMGPYEQYF	TGTGCCAGCAGTTACCTAATGGGGCCCTACGAGCAGTACTTC
TRBV2	NA	once	TRBJ2-7	CAGSPGPPSSYEQYF	TGTGCCGGTTCCCCGGGACCTCCCAGCTCCTACGAGCAGTACTTC
TRBV6-5	NA	NA	TRBJ1-1	CASTPPLGEAFF	TGTGCCAGCACTCCCCCGCTTGGTGAAGCTTTCTTT
TRBV19	NA	once	TRBJ1-2	CASRPPGDYGYTF	TGTGCCAGTAGACCTCCTGGGGACTATGGCTACACCTTC
TRBV18	TRBD1	NA	TRBJ2-2	CASSPRGFANTGELFF	TGTGCCAGCTCACCCAGGGGGTTCGCGAACACCGGGGAGCTGTTTTTT
TRBV10-3	TRBD2	once	TRBJ2-3	CAISFSSGVSSTDTQYF	TGTGCCATCAGTTTTTCTAGCGGGGTTTCTAGCACAGATACGCAGTATTTT
TRBV30	NA	NA	TRBJ2-6	CAWGSGANVLTF	TGTGCCTGGGGCTCTGGGGCCAACGTCCTGACTTTC
TRBV27	TRBD2	NA	TRBJ2-3	CASSFIGTSGSVDTQYF	TGTGCCAGCAGTTTTATCGGGACTAGCGGGAGTGTAGATACGCAGTATTTT
TRBV6-5	NA	NA	TRBJ2-7	CASIQGPHSYEQYF	TGTGCCAGCATCCAGGGGCCACACTCCTACGAGCAGTATTTC
TRBV28	NA	once	TRBJ2-6	CASSTLPGHLSGANVLTF	TGTGCCAGCAGTACACTTCCGGGACATCTCTCTGGGGCCAACGTCCTGACTTTC
TRBV5-1	NA	NA	TRBJ2-1	CASSLDGNSYNEQFF	TGCGCCAGCAGCTTGGATGGCAATTCCTACAATGAGCAGTTCTTC
TRBV18	NA	NA	TRBJ2-4	CASSPYTGQYNIQYF	TGTGCCAGCTCACCGTATACAGGGCAGTATAACATTCAGTACTTC
TRBV18	NA	NA	TRBJ1-1	CASSPRVGMNTEAFF	TGTGCCAGCTCACCGAGAGTGGGAATGAACACTGAAGCTTTCTTT
TRBV11-2	TRBD2	NA	TRBJ2-1	CASSSQVAGGPGEQFF	TGTGCCAGCAGCTCCCAGGTCGCGGGAGGGCCAGGTGAGCAGTTCTTC